These 20 T cell receptor beta chains share one sample of origin, sequenced in a study of T cell changes during pregnancy in multiple sclerosis. Measured with immunoSEQ multiplex PCR; TCRdb has only the in-frame clones, and not every one. The sample holds about 120,000 clones, 90% to 95% seen once. The material was peripheral blood, obtained before pregnancy. The receptors originated from a female donor with multiple sclerosis, enrolled in a pregnancy study.

The V and J genes are TRBV5-4 and TRBJ2-3, with D perhaps matching TRBD1 (6 bases). The CDR3 loop spans 13 amino acids. The V and J ends lost 3 bases and 7 bases respectively, with 12 bases between them. Germline CDR1 reads SGHNT; CDR2 reads YYREEE (reference sequence). The DNA for the CDR3 is TGTGCCAGCAGCTCGGACAGCTCGCATACGCAGTATTTT. It specifies CASSSDSSHTQYF. Together with reference TRBV5-4 and TRBJ2-3, the CDR3 gives the full variable domain: ETGVTQSPTHLIKTRGQQVTLRCSSQSGHNTVSWYQQALGQGPQFIFQYYREEENGRGNFPPRFSGLQFPNYSSELNVNALELDDSALYLCASSSDSSHTQYFGPGTRLTVL.

The chain couples TRBV6-6 to TRBJ1-1, with D possibly TRBD1 on 5 matching bases. The V end was cut by 4 bases, the J end by 7 bases, with 10 bases between. The CDR3 runs to 12 residues. The germline CDR1 and CDR2 sequences are MNHNY and SVGAGI (reference sequence). CDR3 residues: CASSSAGLEAFF. The DNA of the CDR3 is TGTGCCAGCAGTTCCGCGGGGCTTGAAGCTTTCTTT.

Remarks on this clone: The same CDR3 arises from other DNA sequences in this sample as well. This chain connects TRBV5-1 to TRBJ1-1; maybe TRBD1 (6 bases). The CDR3 consists of 14 residues. Germline CDR1 SGHRS, CDR2 YFSETQ. V lost 2 bases and J lost 3, with 11 bases in between. CDR3: CASSFRGGDTEAFF. The CDR3 bases are TGCGCCAGCAGCTTTCGAGGGGGAGACACTGAAGCTTTCTTT.

This clone was observed once. This chain uses TRBV19 with TRBJ1-6; D is possibly TRBD1 (6 bases). V lost 5 bases and J lost 10, with 18 bases in between. This CDR3 is 15 amino acids long. Per germline, CDR1 LNHDA and CDR2 SQIVND (reference sequence). The CDR3 reads CASSPRQGTGSPLHF. For the CDR3, the DNA is TGTGCCAGTAGTCCCCGGCAGGGGACGGGATCACCCCTCCACTTT.

This sequence joins TRBV18 and TRBJ2-7; TRBD1 matches 7 bases. The CDR3 length is 14 residues. Germline CDR1 reads KGHSH; CDR2 reads LQKENI. The V segment lost 3 bases and the J segment 2 bases; nucleotides outside the gene matches: 4. The chain's CDR3 is CASSPGQRPYEQYF. The DNA of the CDR3 is TGTGCCAGCTCACCGGGACAGCGTCCCTACGAGCAGTACTTC.

The chain joins TRBV13 to TRBJ1-6; D gene ambiguous. The V gene lost 0 bases and the J gene lost 4 bases, with 13 bases spanning the gap. The CDR3 totals 17 residues. Germline values: CDR1 PRHDT, CDR2 FYEKMQ (reference sequence). The CDR3 loop is CASSLGGHQVYNSPLHF. The CDR3 DNA follows: TGTGCCAGCAGCTTAGGGGGTCACCAGGTTTATAATTCACCCCTCCACTTT.

The V and J genes are TRBV5-1 and TRBJ2-1; TRBD1 might be the D (6 bases). This CDR3 contains 17 residues. V was cut by 0 bases and J by 0 bases, with 13 bases left in between. CDR1 SGHRS and CDR2 YFSETQ come from the germline V gene. The CDR3 region is CASSLAVGGSSYNEQFF. CDR3 in DNA: TGCGCCAGCAGCTTGGCCGTTGGGGGCAGCTCCTACAATGAGCAGTTCTTC.

The chain has TRBV6-5 and TRBJ1-5; a weak D match, TRBD1 (5 bases). The CDR3 is 14 residues long. The germline V gene encodes CDR1 MNHEY and CDR2 SVGAGI. Trimming removed 2 bases from V and 6 bases from J, with 11 bases in between. The CDR3 protein is CASSYVGGVQPQHF. CDR3 sequence (DNA): TGTGCCAGCAGTTACGTGGGGGGTGTTCAGCCCCAGCATTTT.

The rearrangement links TRBV7-9 to TRBJ1-3; D remains ambiguous. Between the trimmed V and J ends, which lost 0 bases and 0 bases, there was a span of 12 bases. This CDR3 contains 17 residues. Germline values: CDR1 SEHNR, CDR2 FQNEAQ (reference sequence). In DNA form, the CDR3 reads TGTGCCAGCAGCTTAGCGGGTCCAGGCTCCTCTGGAAACACCATATATTTT. This encodes CASSLAGPGSSGNTIYF.

This sequence joins TRBV27 and TRBJ2-3, with TRBD2 matching over 10 bases. V shed 2 bases and J 1 base; nucleotides not matched to a gene: 9. Germline CDR1 reads MNHEY; CDR2 reads SMNVEV (reference sequence). The CDR3 length is 18 residues. CDR3: CASSLLTSGPAGTDTQYF. CDR3 sequence (DNA): TGTGCCAGCAGTTTACTGACTAGCGGGCCGGCGGGCACAGATACGCAGTATTTT.

The chain has TRBV27 and TRBJ2-5; 9 nucleotides align to TRBD1. Germline loops: CDR1 MNHEY, CDR2 SMNVEV (reference sequence). The CDR3 is 14 amino acids. Losses at the gene ends were 3 bases for V and 5 bases for J; bases not matched to a gene: 4. CDR3 loop: CASSLGQGGETQYF. The CDR3 nucleotides read TGTGCCAGCAGTTTGGGACAGGGCGGGGAGACCCAGTACTTC.

This chain connects TRBV30 to TRBJ2-1; 16 bases map to TRBD2. The CDR3 runs 15 residues. The J segment lost 4 bases and the V segment lost 7 bases, leaving 4 bases of the junction unmatched. Germline V lookup: CDR1 GTSNPN, CDR2 SVGIG (reference sequence). CDR3 sequence: CALGLAGGPYNEQFF. In DNA, the CDR3 is TGTGCCTTGGGACTAGCGGGAGGGCCGTACAATGAGCAGTTCTTC.

This clone was detected only a few times. V and J are TRBV2 and TRBJ1-1; D is perhaps TRBD1 (6 bases). The V and J ends lost 6 bases and 2 bases respectively, with 10 bases between them. CDR1 and CDR2 (germline): SNHLY, FYNNEI. The CDR3 spans 13 residues. The chain's CDR3 is CASSLQGNTEAFF. In DNA, the CDR3 is TGTGCCAGCAGCCTACAGGGAAACACTGAAGCTTTCTTT.

This rearrangement joins TRBV18 to TRBJ1-2; 8 positions agree with TRBD1. This CDR3 is built from 16 residues. J was trimmed by 7 bases and V by 3 bases; bases with no gene match: 13. Germline CDR1 reads KGHSH; CDR2 reads LQKENI. CDR3 loop: CASSPTSDRGIGGYTF. DNA for the CDR3: TGTGCCAGCTCACCTACCTCTGACAGGGGTATTGGTGGCTACACCTTC.

The rearrangement joins TRBV7-3 to TRBJ2-1, with 7 positions matching TRBD1. V was pared by 5 bases and J by 8 bases, with 6 bases of the junction left unmatched. The CDR3 extends over 13 amino acids. The germline V gene has CDR1 SGHTA and CDR2 FQGTGA. In DNA form, the CDR3 reads TGTGCCAGCAGCGCATACAGGGGCGATGAGCAGTTCTTC. Amino acid sequence: CASSAYRGDEQFF.

The chain has TRBV27 and TRBJ2-7; maybe TRBD2 (5 bases). The CDR3 covers 13 residues. From germline, CDR1 is MNHEY and CDR2 SMNVEV (reference sequence). The V end lost 8 bases, the J end lost 0 bases, and 11 bases lay between the germline ends. The CDR3 protein is CASAGESSYEQYF. DNA for the CDR3: TGTGCCAGCGCCGGGGAGAGCTCCTACGAGCAGTACTTC.

This rearrangement joins TRBV19 to TRBJ2-1, with 7 nucleotides matching TRBD2. Germline V gene data show CDR1 as LNHDA and CDR2 as SQIVND (reference sequence). The ends lost 5 bases at V and 3 bases at J; junction bases unmatched: 4. The CDR3 is 14 residues long. CDR3: CASSLGLNYNEQFF. CDR3 coding DNA: TGTGCCAGTAGTCTGGGACTAAACTACAATGAGCAGTTCTTC.

The V and J genes are TRBV19 and TRBJ2-2; D not resolved. Trimming cost V 1 base and J 3 bases, with 6 bases left between them. Germline CDR1 is LNHDA and CDR2 is SQIVND (reference sequence). This CDR3 comprises 14 residues. The CDR3 nucleotides are TGTGCCAGTAGTATAGGCACTCACACCGGGGAGCTGTTTTTT. It is translated as CASSIGTHTGELFF.

The chain uses TRBV6-4 and TRBJ1-4, with 7 bases aligning to TRBD1. CDR3 size: 16 residues. CDR1 MRHNA and CDR2 SNTAGT come from the germline V gene. V lost 10 bases and J lost 0; bases outside the gene matches: 11. The CDR3 sequence: CATPSDRNPTNEKLFF. CDR3 nucleotides: TGTGCCACCCCGTCGGACAGGAATCCAACTAATGAAAAACTGTTTTTT.

This rearrangement joins TRBV27 to TRBJ2-5; 9 nucleotides match TRBD2. V lost 5 bases, J lost 1 base, and 5 bases stayed unmatched. From germline, CDR1 is MNHEY and CDR2 SMNVEV (reference sequence). The CDR3 length is 15 residues. The CDR3 coding sequence is TGTGCCAGCAGTCAGCTAGCGGGGATCCAAGAGACCCAGTACTTC. This encodes CASSQLAGIQETQYF.